These 4 T cell receptor beta chains originate from one sample sequenced in a study of T cell responses to AZD1222 COVID-19 vaccine. Libraries were prepared by immunoSEQ multiplex PCR; TCRdb keeps only in-frame clonotypes and omits some of them. The data contain approximately 140,000 clones, roughly 89% of them singletons. The sample here was peripheral blood, taken 28 days after the second dose of the MenACWY control vaccine. These receptor sequences come from an adult who received the MenACWY meningococcal vaccine as a control.

The chain couples TRBV29-1 to TRBJ1-1; no definite D call. V shed 6 bases and J shed 2 bases, with 13 bases lying between them. Germline V gene lookup returns CDR1 SQVTM and CDR2 ANQGSEA. The CDR3 sequence is 13 residues long. In DNA form, the CDR3 reads TGCAGCGTAGCCAGCACTGATAACACTGAAGCTTTCTTT. Protein: CSVASTDNTEAFF.

The rearrangement uses TRBV7-2 and TRBJ1-1, with 8 bases aligning to TRBD1. There are 14 residues in the CDR3. V shed 5 bases and J 4 bases; nucleotides not matched to a gene: 6. Germline assignment: CDR1 SGHTA and CDR2 FQGNSA. For the CDR3, the DNA is TGTGCCAGCAGCCCTCGCACAGGGGGCACTGAAGCTTTCTTT. This codes for CASSPRTGGTEAFF. The full variable domain, rest sourced from reference TRBV7-2 and TRBJ1-1, is GAGVSQSPSNKVTEKGKDVELRCDPISGHTALYWYRQSLGQGLEFLIYFQGNSAPDKSGLPSDRFSAERTGGSVSTLTIQRTQQEDSAVYLCASSPRTGGTEAFFGQGTRLTVV.

The rearrangement joins TRBV5-1 to TRBJ2-3; D is undetermined. Germline lookup yields CDR1 SGHRS and CDR2 YFSETQ. The V gene lost 4 bases and the J gene lost 4 bases, with 7 bases spanning the gap. This CDR3 contains 12 residues. CDR3 loop: CASSLGSDTQYF. The CDR3 coding sequence is TGCGCCAGCAGCCTTGGTTCAGATACGCAGTATTTT.

V is TRBV9 and J is TRBJ2-3, with D unresolved. Between the trimmed V and J ends, which lost 1 base and 4 bases, there was a span of 7 bases. This CDR3 is built from 13 residues. The V gene's germline CDR1 is SGDLS and CDR2 YYNGEE. In DNA, the CDR3 is TGTGCCAGCAGCGTACAAGGCGCAGATACGCAGTATTTT. It yields the protein CASSVQGADTQYF.